This T cell receptor beta chain was sequenced in a study of cytomegalovirus exposure and HLA in healthy donors. Whole-study results and caveats: An observed cluster of highly shared sequence variants was recorded as a likely sequencing artifact.

PCR employed 60 Vbeta and 13 Jbeta primers. The protocol was immunoSEQ multiplex PCR, while the TCRdb copy is restricted to in-frame clones and leaves out a portion. The repertoire consists of approximately 110,000 clones, with over 60% occurring once and the leading ten covering 2.5% to 3%. Concerning this clone itself: Antigen: not known.

The receptor was derived from a woman aged 18-35 years in good health and CMV-seropositive. The sequenced sample consisted of PBMCs.

The DNA of the CDR3 is TGTGCCAGCAGAGCGGGACACCTGAACACTGAAGCTTTCTTT. This codes for CASRAGHLNTEAFF. This sequence joins TRBV7-9 and TRBJ1-1, with D tentatively TRBD1 (6 bases). There are 14 residues in the CDR3. V lost 6 bases to trimming and J lost 0 bases, with 11 bases between them. The germline V gene encodes CDR1 SEHNR and CDR2 FQNEAQ (reference sequence).